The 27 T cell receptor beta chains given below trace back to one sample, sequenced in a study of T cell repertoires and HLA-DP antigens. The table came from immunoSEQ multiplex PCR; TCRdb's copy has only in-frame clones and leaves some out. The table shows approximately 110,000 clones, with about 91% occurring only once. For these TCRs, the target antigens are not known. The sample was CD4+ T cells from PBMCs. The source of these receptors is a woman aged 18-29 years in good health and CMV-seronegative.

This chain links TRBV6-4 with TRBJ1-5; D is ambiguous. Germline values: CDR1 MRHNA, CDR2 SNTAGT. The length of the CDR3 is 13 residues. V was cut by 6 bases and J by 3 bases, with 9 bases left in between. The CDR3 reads CASSPGDNQPQHF. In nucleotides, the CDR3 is TGTGCCAGCAGCCCGGGCGACAATCAGCCCCAGCATTTT.

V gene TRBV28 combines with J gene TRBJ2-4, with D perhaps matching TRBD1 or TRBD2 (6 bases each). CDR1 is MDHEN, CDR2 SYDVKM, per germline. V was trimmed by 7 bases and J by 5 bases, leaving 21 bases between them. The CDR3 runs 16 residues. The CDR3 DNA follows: TGTGCCAGCAAATCGGGGGCATCCAAGGGTCAAAACATTCAGTACTTC. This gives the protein CASKSGASKGQNIQYF.

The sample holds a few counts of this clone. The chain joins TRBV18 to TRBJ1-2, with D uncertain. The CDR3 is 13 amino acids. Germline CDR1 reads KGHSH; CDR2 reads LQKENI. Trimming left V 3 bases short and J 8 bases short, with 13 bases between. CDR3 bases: TGTGCCAGCTCACCGGGCGACGGGCGAGGCTACACCTTC. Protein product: CASSPGDGRGYTF.

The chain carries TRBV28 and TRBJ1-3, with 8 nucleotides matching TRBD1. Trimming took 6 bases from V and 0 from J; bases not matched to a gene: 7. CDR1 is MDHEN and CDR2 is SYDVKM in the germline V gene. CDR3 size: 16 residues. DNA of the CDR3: TGTGCCAGCAGGAAACAGGGGGGCGCCTCTGGAAACACCATATATTTT. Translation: CASRKQGGASGNTIYF.

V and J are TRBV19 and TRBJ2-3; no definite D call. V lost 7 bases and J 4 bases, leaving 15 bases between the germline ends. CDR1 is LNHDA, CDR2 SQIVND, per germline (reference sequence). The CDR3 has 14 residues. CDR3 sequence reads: CASTPPGVPDTQYF. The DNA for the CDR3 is TGTGCCAGTACCCCTCCTGGGGTCCCAGATACGCAGTATTTT.

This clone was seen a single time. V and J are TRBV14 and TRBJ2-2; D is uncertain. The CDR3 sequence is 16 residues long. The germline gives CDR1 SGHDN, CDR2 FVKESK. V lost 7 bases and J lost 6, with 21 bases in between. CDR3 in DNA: TGTGCCAGCAAAAAGTTGGGGTTGGGCAACTCCGGGGAGCTGTTTTTT. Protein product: CASKKLGLGNSGELFF.

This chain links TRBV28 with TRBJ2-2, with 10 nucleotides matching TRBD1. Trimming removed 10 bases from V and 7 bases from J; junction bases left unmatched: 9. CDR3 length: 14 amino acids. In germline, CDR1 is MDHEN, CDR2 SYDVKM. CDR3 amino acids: CAILRTGGIGELFF. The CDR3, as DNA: TGTGCCATCCTGAGGACAGGGGGGATCGGGGAGCTGTTTTTT.

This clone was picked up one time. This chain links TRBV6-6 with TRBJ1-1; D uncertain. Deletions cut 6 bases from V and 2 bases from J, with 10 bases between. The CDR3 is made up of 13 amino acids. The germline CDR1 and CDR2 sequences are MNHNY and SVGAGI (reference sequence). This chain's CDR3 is CASSAGVNTEAFF. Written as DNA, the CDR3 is TGTGCCAGCAGCGCTGGCGTTAACACTGAAGCTTTCTTT.

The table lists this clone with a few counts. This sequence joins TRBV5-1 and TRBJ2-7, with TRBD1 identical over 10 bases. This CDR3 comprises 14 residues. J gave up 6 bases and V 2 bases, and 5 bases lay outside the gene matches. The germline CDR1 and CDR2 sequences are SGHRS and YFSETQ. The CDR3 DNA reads TGCGCCAGCAGCTTAGGACAGGGGGTAAGCGAGCAGTACTTC. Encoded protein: CASSLGQGVSEQYF.

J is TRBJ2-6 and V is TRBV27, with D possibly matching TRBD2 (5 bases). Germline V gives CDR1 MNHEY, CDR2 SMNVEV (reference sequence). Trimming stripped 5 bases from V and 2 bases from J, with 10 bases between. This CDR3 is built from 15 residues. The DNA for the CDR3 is TGTGCCAGCAGTCTCACCGGGACTGGGGCCAACGTCCTGACTTTC. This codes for CASSLTGTGANVLTF.

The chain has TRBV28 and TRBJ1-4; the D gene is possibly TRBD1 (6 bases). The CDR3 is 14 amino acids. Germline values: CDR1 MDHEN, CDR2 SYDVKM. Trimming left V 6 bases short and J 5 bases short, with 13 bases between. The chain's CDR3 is CASREGQVNEKLFF. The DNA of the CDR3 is TGTGCCAGCAGGGAGGGACAAGTGAATGAAAAACTGTTTTTT.

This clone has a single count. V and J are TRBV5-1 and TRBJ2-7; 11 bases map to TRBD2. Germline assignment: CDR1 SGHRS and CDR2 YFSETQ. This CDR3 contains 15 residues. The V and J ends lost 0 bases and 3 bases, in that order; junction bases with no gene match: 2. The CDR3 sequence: CASSLDTSGSYEQYF. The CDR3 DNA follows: TGCGCCAGCAGCTTGGATACTAGCGGGAGCTACGAGCAGTACTTC.

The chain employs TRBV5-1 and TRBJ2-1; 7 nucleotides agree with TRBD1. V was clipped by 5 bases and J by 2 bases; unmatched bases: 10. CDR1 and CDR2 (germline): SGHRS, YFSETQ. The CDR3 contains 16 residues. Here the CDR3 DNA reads TGCGCCAGCAGTTTACTGACAGGGCTACCCTACAATGAGCAGTTCTTC. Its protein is CASSLLTGLPYNEQFF.

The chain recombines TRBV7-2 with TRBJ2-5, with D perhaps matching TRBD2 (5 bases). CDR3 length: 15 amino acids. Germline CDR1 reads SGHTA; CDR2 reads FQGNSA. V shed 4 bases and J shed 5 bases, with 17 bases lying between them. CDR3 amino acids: CASSSSGRGTETQYF. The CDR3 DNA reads TGTGCCAGCAGCTCATCCGGCCGGGGTACGGAGACCCAGTACTTC.

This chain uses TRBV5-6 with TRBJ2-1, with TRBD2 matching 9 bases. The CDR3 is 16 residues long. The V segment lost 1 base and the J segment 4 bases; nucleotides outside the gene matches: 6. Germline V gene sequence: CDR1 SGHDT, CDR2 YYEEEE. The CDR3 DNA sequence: TGTGCCAGCAGCTTGCAGCGGGAGGCGGTTTACAATGAGCAGTTCTTC. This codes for CASSLQREAVYNEQFF.

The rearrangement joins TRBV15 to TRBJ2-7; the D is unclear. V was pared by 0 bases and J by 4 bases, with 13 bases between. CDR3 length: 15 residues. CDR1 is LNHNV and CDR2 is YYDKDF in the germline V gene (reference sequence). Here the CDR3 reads CATSRDRGFLYEQYF. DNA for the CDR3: TGTGCCACCAGCAGAGATCGCGGCTTTCTTTACGAGCAGTACTTC.

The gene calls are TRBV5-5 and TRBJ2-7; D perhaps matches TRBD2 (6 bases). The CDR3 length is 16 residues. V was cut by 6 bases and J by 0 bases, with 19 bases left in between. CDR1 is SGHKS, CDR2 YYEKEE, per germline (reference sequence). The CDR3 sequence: CASNFLRQGGSYEQYF. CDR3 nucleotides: TGTGCCAGCAATTTCCTGCGGCAGGGAGGCTCCTACGAGCAGTACTTC.

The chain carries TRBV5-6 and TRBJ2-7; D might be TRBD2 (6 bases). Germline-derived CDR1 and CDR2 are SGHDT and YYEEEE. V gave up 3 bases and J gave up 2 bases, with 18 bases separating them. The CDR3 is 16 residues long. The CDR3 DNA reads TGTGCCAGCAGCTCACCCGGTGGGGGAGGTGCCTACGAGCAGTACGTC. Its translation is CASSSPGGGGAYEQYV.

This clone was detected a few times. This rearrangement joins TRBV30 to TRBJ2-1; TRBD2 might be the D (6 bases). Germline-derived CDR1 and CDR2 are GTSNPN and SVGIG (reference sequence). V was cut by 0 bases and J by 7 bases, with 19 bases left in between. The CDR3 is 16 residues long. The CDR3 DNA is TGTGCCTGGAGTGTCCTTGGTACCAGCGGGCCGAATGAGCAGTTCTTC. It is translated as CAWSVLGTSGPNEQFF. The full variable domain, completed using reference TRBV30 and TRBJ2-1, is SQTIHQWPATLVQPVGSPLSLECTVEGTSNPNLYWYRQAAGRGLQLLFYSVGIGQISSEVPQNLSASRPQDRQFILSSKKLLLSDSGFYLCAWSVLGTSGPNEQFFGPGTRLTVL.

The CDR3 DNA is TGTGCCAGCAGCGGCGGGACACATAGCAATCAGCCCCAGCATTTT. This gives the protein CASSGGTHSNQPQHF. The J gene is TRBJ1-5, the V gene TRBV5-8; tentative D call: TRBD1 (6 bases). This CDR3 contains 15 residues. From germline, CDR1 is SGHTS and CDR2 YDEGEE. V shed 4 bases and J shed 0 bases, with 11 bases lying between them.

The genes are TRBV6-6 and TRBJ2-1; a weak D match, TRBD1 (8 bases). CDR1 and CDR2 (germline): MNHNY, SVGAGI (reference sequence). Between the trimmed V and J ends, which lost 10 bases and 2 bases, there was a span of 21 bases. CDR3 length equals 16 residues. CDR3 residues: CATFGGQGGTYNEQFF. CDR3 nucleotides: TGTGCCACCTTTGGAGGACAGGGAGGGACCTACAATGAGCAGTTCTTC.

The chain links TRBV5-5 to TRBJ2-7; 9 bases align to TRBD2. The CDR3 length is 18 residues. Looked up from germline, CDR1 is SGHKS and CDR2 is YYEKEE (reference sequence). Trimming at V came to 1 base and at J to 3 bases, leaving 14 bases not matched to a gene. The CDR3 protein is CASSLRYLLAGPIYEQYF. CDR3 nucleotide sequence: TGTGCCAGCAGCTTGAGGTACCTTCTAGCGGGACCCATCTACGAGCAGTACTTC.

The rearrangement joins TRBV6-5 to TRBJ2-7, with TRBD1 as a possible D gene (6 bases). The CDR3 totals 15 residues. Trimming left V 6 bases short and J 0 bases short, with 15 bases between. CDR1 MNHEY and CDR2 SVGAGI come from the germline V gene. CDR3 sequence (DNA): TGTGCCAGCAGGAAGGACAGTACCAGCTCCTACGAGCAGTACTTC. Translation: CASRKDSTSSYEQYF.

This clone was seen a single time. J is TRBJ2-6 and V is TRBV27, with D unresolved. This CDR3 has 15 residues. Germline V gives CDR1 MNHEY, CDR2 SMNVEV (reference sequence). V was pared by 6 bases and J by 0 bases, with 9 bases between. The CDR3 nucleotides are TGTGCCAGCAGCCCGAGAGGCTCTGGGGCCAACGTCCTGACTTTC. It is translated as CASSPRGSGANVLTF.

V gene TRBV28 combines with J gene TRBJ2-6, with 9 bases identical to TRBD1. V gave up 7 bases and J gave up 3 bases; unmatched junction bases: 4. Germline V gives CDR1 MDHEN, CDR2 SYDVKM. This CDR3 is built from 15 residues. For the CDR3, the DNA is TGTGCCAGCATTACAGGGGGCAGTGGGGCCAACGTCCTGACTTTC. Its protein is CASITGGSGANVLTF.

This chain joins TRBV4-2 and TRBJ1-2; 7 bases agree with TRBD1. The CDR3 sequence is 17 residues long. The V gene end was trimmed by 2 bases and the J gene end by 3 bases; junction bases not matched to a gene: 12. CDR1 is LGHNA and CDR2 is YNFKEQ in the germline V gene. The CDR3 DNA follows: TGTGCCAGCAGCCAACCTTCTAAGAACAGGGGCGACTATGGCTACACCTTC. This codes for CASSQPSKNRGDYGYTF.

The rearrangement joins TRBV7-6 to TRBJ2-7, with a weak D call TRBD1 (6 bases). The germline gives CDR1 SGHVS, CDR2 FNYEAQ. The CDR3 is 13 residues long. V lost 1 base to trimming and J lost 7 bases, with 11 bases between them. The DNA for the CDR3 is TGTGCCAGCAGCTTAGGGGGGCTAAGGGAGCAGTACGTC. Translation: CASSLGGLREQYV.